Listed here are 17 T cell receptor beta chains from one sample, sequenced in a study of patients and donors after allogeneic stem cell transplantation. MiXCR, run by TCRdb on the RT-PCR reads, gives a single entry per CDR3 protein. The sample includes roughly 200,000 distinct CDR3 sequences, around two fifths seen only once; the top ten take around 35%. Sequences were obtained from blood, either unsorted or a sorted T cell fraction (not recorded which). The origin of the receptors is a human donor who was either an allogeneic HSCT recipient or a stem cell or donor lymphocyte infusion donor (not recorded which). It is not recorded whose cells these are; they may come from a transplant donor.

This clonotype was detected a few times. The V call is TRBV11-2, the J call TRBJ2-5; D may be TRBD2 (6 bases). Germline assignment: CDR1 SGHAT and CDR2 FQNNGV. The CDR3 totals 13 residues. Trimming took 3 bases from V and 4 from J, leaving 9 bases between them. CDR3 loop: CASSLGLRETQYF. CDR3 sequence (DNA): TGTGCCAGCAGCTTGGGACTCCGAGAGACCCAGTACTTC.

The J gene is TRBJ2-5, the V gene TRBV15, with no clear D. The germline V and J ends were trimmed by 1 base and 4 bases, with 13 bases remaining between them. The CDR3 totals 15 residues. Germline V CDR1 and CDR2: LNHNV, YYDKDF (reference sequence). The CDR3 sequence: CATSRGEEMGETQYF. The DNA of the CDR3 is TGTGCCACCAGCAGAGGGGAAGAAATGGGAGAGACCCAGTACTTC.

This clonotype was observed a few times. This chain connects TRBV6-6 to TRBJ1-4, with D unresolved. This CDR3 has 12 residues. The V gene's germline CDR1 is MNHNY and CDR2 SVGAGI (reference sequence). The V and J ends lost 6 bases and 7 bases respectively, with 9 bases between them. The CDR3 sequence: CASSRSAEKLFF. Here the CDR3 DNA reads TGTGCCAGCAGCCGCTCGGCTGAAAAACTGTTTTTT.

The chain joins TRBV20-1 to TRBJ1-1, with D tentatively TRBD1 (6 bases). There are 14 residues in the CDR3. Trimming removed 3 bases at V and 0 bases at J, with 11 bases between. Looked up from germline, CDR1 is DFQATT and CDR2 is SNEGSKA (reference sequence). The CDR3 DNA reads TGCAGTGCTAGCCTCGGACAGCTGAACACTGAAGCTTTCTTT. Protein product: CSASLGQLNTEAFF.

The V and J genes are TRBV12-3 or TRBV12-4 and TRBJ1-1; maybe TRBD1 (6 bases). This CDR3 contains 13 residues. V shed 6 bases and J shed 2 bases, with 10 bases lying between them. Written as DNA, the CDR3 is TGTGCCAGCAGAGTACAGGGTAACACTGAAGCTTTCTTT. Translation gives CASRVQGNTEAFF.

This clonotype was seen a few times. The CDR3 here is CASSPSLGGGQPQHF. CDR3 sequence (DNA): TGTGCCAGCAGCCCATCTCTCGGGGGTGGTCAGCCCCAGCATTTT. The gene calls are TRBV5-8 and TRBJ1-5; possible D gene TRBD1, 5 bases. The germline V gene encodes CDR1 SGHTS and CDR2 YDEGEE. The length of the CDR3 is 15 residues. V was pared by 4 bases and J by 6 bases, with 17 bases between.

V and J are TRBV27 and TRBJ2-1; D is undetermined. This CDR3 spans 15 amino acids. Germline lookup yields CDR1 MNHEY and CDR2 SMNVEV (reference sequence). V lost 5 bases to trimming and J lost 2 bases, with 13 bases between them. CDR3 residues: CASSASPHPYNEQFF. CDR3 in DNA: TGTGCCAGCAGTGCCAGTCCCCACCCCTACAATGAGCAGTTCTTC.

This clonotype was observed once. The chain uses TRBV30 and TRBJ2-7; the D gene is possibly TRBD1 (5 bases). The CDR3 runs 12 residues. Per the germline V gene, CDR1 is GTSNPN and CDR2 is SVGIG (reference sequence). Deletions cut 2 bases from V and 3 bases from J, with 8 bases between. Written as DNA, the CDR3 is TGTGCCTGGAGTCCCGACAGCTACGAGCAGTACTTC. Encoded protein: CAWSPDSYEQYF.

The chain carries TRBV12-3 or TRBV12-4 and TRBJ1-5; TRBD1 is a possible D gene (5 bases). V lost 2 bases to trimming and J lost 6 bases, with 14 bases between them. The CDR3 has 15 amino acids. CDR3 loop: CASSLPGTYGQPQHF. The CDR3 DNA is TGTGCCAGCAGTTTACCCGGGACGTATGGTCAGCCCCAGCATTTT.

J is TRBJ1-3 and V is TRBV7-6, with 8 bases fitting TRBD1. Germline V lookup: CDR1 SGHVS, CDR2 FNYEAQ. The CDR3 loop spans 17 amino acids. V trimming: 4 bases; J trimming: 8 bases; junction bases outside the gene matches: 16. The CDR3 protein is CASSSAIRQGPQDTIYF. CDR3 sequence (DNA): TGTGCCAGCAGCTCCGCAATCCGACAGGGGCCTCAGGACACCATATATTTT.

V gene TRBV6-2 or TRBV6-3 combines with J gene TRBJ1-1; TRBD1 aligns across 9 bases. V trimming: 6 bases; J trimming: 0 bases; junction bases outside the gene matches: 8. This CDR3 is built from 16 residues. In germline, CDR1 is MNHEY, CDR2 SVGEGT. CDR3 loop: CASRSIQGALNTEAFF. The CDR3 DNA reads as TGTGCCAGCAGATCCATACAGGGGGCTTTGAACACTGAAGCTTTCTTT.

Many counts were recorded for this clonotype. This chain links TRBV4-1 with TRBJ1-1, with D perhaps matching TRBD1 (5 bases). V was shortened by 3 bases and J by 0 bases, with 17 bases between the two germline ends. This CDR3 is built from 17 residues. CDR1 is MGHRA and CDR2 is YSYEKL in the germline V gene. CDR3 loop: CASSHDSIPPLNTEAFF. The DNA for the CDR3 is TGCGCCAGCAGCCACGACAGTATACCGCCTTTGAACACTGAAGCTTTCTTT.

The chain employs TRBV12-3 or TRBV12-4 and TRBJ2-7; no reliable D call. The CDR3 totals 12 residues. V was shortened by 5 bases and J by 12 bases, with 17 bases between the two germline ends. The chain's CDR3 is CASSQDTERAYF. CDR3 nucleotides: TGTGCCAGCAGTCAAGACACGGAAAGAGCGTACTTC.

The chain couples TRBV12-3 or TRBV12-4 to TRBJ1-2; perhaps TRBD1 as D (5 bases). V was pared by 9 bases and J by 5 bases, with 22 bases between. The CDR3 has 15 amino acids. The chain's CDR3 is CASTVEGRSPYGYTF. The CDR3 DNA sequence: TGTGCCAGTACCGTTGAGGGGCGATCGCCTTATGGCTACACCTTC.

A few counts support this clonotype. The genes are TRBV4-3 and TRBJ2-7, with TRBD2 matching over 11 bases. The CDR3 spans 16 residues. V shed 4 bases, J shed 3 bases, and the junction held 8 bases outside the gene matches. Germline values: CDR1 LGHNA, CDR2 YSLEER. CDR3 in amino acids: CASSRELAGVHYEQYF. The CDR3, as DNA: TGCGCCAGCAGCCGTGAACTAGCGGGAGTCCACTACGAGCAGTACTTC.

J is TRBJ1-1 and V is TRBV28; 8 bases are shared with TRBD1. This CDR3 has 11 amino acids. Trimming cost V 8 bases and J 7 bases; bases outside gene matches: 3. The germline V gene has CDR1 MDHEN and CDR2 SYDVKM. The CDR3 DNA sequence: TGTGCCAGCGGACAGGGCGGTGAAGCTTTCTTT. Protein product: CASGQGGEAFF.

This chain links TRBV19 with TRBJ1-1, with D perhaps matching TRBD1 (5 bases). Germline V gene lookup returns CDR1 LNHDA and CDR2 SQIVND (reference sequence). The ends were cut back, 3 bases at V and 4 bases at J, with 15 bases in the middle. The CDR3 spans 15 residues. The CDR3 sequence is CASSITGNLLTEAFF. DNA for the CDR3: TGTGCCAGTAGTATCACAGGTAATCTACTCACTGAAGCTTTCTTT.